This T cell receptor beta chain was identified in a study of identifying expanded T cells in peripheral blood. Study-wide results and limits: Across healthy donors, higher total template counts meant significantly greater roughly two-week count variance.

Notes on this clone: The target antigen is unknown.

Here immunoSEQ multiplex PCR was the method, and the copy in TCRdb shows in-frame clones only, minus some. The sample has some 75,000 clones, 90% seen once; the top ten hold around 3.3%. Germline lookup yields CDR1 SNHLY and CDR2 FYNNEI. Trimming left V 11 bases short and J 4 bases short, with 12 bases between. This CDR3 has 13 residues. Collection occurred without any documented infections or immune events in donors. The chain has TRBV2 and TRBJ2-6; no reliable D call. This TCR was recovered from a person between 18 and 75 years old in good health. The sample comprised blood. The CDR3 loop is CAGMWAGANVLTF. The DNA for the CDR3 is TGTGCCGGCATGTGGGCAGGGGCCAACGTCCTGACTTTC.